This TCR beta chain comes out of a study of blood T cell repertoires in COVID-19. Study overall: Whether acute or convalescent, the COVID-19 samples came from the United States, Italy and Spain. Sample material is recorded as cDNA or gDNA derived from T cells, B-cell-depleted T cells, or PBMCs.

The CDR3 spans 13 residues. Germline V gene data show CDR1 as SGHRS and CDR2 as YFSETQ. The germline V and J ends were trimmed by 0 bases and 3 bases, with 7 bases remaining between them. In the original workflow: Scientists estimated how many nucleated cells there were by amplifying reference gene primers. This table comes from immunoSEQ multiplex PCR, and its TCRdb copy is limited to in-frame clones, with some not included. The DNA gave D and trimming, while V, J and clone size come from that table. Here the sample spans around 250,000 clones, roughly 90% being singletons. This sequence joins TRBV5-1 and TRBJ2-7; D is ambiguous. Specimen: peripheral blood. This TCR derives from a human donor in a cohort sampled during active COVID-19. The CDR3 spells CASSLAEYYEQYF. Written as DNA, the CDR3 is TGCGCCAGCAGCTTGGCAGAATACTACGAGCAGTACTTC.